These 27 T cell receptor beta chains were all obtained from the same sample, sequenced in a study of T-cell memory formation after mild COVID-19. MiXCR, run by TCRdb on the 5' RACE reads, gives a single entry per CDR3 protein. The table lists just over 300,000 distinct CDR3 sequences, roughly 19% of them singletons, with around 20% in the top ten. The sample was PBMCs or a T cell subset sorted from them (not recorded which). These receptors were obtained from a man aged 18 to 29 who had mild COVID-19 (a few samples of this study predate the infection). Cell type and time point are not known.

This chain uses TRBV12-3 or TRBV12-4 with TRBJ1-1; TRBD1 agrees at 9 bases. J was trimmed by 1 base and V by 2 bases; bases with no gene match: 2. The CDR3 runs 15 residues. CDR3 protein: CASSLTGGGNTEAFF. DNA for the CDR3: TGTGCCAGCAGTTTAACAGGGGGCGGGAACACTGAAGCTTTCTTT.

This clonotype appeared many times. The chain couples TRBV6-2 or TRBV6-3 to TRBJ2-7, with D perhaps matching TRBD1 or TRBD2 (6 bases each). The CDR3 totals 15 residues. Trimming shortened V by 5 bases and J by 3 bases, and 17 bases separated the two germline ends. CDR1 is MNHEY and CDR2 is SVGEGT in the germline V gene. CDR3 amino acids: CASSPTPGGLYEQYF. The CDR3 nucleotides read TGTGCCAGCAGTCCAACCCCCGGGGGCCTCTACGAGCAGTACTTC.

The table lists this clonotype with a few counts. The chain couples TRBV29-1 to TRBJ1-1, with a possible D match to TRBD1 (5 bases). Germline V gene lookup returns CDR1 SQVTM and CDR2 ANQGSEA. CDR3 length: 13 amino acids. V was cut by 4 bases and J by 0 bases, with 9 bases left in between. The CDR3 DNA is TGCAGCGTTGGGCCAGGGCTGAACACTGAAGCTTTCTTT. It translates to CSVGPGLNTEAFF.

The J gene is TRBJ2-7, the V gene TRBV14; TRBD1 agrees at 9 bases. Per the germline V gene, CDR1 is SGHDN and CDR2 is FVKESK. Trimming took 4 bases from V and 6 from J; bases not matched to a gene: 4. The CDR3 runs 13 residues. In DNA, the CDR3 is TGTGCCAGCAGCCCCGGGACAGGGTTCGAGCAGTACGTC. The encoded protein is CASSPGTGFEQYV.

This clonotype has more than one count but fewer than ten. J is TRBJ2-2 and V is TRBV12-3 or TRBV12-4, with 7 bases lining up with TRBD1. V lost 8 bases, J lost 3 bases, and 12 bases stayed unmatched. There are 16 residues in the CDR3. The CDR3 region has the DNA TGTGCCAGCTTCCAGCGACAGGGTAGTCACACCGGGGAGCTGTTTTTT. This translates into CASFQRQGSHTGELFF.

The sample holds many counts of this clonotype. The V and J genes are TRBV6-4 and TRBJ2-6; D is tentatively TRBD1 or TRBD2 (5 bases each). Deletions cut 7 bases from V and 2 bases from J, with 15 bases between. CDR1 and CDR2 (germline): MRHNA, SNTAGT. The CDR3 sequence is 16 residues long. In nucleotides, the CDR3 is TGTGCCAGCACTAGTCGGGACGGAACTGGGGCCAACGTCCTGACTTTC. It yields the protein CASTSRDGTGANVLTF.

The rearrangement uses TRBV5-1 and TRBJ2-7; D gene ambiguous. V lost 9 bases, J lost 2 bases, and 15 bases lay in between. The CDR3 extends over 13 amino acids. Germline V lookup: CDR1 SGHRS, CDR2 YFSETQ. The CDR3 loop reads CATYSPWAYEQYV. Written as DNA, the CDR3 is TGCGCCACCTACTCCCCTTGGGCCTACGAGCAGTACGTC.

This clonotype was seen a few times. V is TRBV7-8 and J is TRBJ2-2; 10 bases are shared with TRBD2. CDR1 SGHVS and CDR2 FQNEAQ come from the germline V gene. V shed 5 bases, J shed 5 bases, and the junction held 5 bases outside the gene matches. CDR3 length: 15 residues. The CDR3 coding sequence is TGTGCCAGCAGCGAGACAGCGGGGGGGACCGGGGAGCTGTTTTTT. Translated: CASSETAGGTGELFF.

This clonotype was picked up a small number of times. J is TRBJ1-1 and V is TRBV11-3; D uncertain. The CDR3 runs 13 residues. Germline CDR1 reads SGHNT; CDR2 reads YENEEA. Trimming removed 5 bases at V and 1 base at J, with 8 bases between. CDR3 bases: TGTGCCAGCAGCGCCGACGCGAACACTGAAGCTTTCTTT. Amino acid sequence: CASSADANTEAFF.

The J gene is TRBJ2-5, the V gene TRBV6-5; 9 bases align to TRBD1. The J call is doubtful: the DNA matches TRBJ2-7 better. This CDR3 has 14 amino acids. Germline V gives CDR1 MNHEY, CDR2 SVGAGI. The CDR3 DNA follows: TGTGCCAGCAGCCGGGACAGGGATCTTTACGAGCAGTACTTC. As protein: CASSRDRDLYEQYF.

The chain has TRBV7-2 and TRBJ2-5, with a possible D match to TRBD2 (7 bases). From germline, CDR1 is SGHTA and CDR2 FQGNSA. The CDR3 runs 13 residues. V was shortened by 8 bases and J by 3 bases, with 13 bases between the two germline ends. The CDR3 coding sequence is TGTGCCAGCGCCGGGGGGCCGGAAGAGACCCAGTACTTC. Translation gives CASAGGPEETQYF.

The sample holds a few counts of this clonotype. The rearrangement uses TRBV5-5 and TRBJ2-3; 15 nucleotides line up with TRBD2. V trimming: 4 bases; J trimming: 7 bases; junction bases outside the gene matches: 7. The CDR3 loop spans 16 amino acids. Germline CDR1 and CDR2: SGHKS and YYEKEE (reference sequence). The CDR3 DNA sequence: TGTGCCAGCAGCCCCCGGACTAGCGGGGGGGCGAATACGCAGTATTTT. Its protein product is CASSPRTSGGANTQYF.

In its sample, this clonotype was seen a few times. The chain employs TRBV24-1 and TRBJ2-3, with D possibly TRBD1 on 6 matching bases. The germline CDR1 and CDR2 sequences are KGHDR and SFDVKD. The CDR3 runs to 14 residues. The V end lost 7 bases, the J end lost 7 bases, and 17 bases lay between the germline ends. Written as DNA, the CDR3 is TGTGCCACCAGGAGCAGGGGCAACTCAAATACGCAGTATTTT. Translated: CATRSRGNSNTQYF.

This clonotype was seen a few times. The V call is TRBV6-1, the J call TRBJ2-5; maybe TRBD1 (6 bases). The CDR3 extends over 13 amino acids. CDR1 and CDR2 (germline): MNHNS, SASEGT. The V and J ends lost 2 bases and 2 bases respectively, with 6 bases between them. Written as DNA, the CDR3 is TGTGCCAGCAGTGAACAGGGGCAAGAGACCCAGTACTTC. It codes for CASSEQGQETQYF.

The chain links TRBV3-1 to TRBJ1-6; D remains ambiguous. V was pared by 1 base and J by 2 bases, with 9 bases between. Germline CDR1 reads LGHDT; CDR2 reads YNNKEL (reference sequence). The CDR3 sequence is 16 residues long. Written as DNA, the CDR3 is TGTGCCAGCAGCCAAGCGGTACGGACCTATAATTCACCCCTCCACTTT. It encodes CASSQAVRTYNSPLHF. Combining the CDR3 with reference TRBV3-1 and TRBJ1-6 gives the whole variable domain DTAVSQTPKYLVTQMGNDKSIKCEQNLGHDTMYWYKQDSKKFLKIMFSYNNKELIINETVPNRFSPKSPDKAHLNLHINSLELGDSAVYFCASSQAVRTYNSPLHFGNGTRLTVT.

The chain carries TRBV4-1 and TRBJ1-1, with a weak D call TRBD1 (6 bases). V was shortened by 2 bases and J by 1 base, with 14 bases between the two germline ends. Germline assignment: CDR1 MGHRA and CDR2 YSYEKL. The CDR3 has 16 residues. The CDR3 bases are TGCGCCAGCAGCCAAAGAATCTCGACAGGGAACACTGAAGCTTTCTTT. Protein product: CASSQRISTGNTEAFF.

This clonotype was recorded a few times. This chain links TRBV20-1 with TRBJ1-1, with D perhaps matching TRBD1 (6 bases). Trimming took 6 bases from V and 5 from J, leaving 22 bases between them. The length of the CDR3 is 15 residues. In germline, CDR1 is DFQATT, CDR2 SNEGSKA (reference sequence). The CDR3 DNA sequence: TGCAGTGCGACCGGGACACTCGGGGGGCGGACTGAAGCTTTCTTT. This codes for CSATGTLGGRTEAFF.

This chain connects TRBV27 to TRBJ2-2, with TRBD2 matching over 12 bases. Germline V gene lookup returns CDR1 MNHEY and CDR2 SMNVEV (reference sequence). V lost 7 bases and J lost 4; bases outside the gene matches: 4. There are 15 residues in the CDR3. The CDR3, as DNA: TGTGCCAGCACGCTAGCGGGGGGGATCACCGGGGAGCTGTTTTTT. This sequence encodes CASTLAGGITGELFF.

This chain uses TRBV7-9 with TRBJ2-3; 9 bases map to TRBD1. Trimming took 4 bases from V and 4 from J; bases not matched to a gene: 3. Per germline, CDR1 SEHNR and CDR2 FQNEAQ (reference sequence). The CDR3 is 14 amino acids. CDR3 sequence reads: CASSSRTGADTQYF. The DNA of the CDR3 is TGTGCCAGCAGCTCGAGGACAGGGGCAGATACGCAGTATTTT. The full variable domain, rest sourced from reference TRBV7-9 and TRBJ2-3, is DTGVSQNPRHKITKRGQNVTFRCDPISEHNRLYWYRQTLGQGPEFLTYFQNEAQLEKSRLLSDRFSAERPKGSFSTLEIQRTEQGDSAMYLCASSSRTGADTQYFGPGTRLTVL.

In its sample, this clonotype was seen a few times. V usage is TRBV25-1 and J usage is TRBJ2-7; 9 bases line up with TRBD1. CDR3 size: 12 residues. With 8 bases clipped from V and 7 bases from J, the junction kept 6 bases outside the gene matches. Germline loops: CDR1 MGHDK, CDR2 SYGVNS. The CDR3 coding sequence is TGTGCCAGCGCGGGGACAGGGAGGGAGCAGTACTTC. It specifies CASAGTGREQYF.

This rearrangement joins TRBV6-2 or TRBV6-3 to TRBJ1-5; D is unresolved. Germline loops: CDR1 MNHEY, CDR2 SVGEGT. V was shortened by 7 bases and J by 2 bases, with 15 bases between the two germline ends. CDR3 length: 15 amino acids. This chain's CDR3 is CASTEDRSRNQPQHF. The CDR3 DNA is TGTGCCAGCACCGAGGACCGTAGTCGCAATCAGCCCCAGCATTTT.

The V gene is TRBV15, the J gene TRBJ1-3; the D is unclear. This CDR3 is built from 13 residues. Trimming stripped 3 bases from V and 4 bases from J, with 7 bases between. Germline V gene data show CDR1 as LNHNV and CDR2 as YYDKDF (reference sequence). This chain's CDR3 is CATSSRRGNTIYF. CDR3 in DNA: TGTGCCACCAGCAGTCGAAGGGGAAACACCATATATTTT.

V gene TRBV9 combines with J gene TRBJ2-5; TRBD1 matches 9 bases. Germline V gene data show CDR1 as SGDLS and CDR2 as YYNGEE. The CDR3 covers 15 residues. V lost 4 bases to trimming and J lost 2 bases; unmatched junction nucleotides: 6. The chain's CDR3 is CASSPGTGRQETQYF. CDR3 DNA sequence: TGTGCCAGCAGCCCAGGGACAGGGAGACAAGAGACCCAGTACTTC. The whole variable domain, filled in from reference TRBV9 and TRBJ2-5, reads DSGVTQTPKHLITATGQRVTLRCSPRSGDLSVYWYQQSLDQGLQFLIQYYNGEERAKGNILERFSAQQFPDLHSELNLSSLELGDSALYFCASSPGTGRQETQYFGPGTRLLVL.

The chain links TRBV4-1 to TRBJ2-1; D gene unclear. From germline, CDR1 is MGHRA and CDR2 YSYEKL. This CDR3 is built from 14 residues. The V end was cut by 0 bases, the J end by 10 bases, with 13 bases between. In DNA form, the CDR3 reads TGCGCCAGCAGCCAAGATCTACGCGGCAGCGAGCAGTTCTTC. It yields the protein CASSQDLRGSEQFF.

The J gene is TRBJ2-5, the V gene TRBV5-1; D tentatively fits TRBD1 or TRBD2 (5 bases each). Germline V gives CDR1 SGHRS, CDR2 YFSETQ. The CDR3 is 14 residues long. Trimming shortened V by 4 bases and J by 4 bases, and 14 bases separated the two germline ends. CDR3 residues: CASSRRDALETQYF. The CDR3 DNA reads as TGCGCCAGCAGCCGTCGGGACGCTTTAGAGACCCAGTACTTC. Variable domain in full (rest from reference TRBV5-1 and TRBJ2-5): KAGVTQTPRYLIKTRGQQVTLSCSPISGHRSVSWYQQTPGQGLQFLFEYFSETQRNKGNFPGRFSGRQFSNSRSEMNVSTLELGDSALYLCASSRRDALETQYFGPGTRLLVL.

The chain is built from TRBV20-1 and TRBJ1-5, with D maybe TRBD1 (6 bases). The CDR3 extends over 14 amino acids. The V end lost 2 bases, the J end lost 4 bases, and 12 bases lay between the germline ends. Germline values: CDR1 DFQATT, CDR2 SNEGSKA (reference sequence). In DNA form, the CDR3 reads TGCAGTGCTAGAACTACAGGGTGGAATCAGCCCCAGCATTTT. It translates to CSARTTGWNQPQHF.

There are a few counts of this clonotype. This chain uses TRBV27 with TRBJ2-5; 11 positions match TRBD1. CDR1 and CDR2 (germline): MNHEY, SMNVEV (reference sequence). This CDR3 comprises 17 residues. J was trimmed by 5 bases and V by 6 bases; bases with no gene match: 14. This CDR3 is CASSGPILGTGGETQYF. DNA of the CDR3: TGTGCCAGCAGCGGCCCCATACTCGGGACAGGGGGGGAGACCCAGTACTTC.